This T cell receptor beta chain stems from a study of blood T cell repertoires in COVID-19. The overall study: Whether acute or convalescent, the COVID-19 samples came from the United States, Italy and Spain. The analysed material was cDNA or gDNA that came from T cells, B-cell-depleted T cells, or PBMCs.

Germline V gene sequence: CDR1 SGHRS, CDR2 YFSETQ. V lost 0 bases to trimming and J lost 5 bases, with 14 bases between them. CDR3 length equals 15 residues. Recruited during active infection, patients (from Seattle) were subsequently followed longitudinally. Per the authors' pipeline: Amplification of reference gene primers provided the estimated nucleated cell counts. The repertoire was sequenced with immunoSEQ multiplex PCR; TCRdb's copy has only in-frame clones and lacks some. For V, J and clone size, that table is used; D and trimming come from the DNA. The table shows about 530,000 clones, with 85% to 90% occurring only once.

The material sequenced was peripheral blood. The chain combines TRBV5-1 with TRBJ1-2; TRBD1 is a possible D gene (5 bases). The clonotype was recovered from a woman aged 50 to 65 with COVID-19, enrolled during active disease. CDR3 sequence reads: CASSLGGQAFYGYTF. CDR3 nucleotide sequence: TGCGCCAGCAGCTTGGGGGGCCAAGCGTTTTATGGCTACACCTTC.